The rows below give T cell receptor beta chains drawn from one sample of a study of T cells after somatic rescue of genetic block. The protocol was immunoSEQ multiplex PCR, while the TCRdb copy is restricted to in-frame clones and leaves out a portion. The table shows 12,000 or so clones, with roughly 73% occurring only once. The sequencing sample was made of peripheral blood mononuclear cells (PBMCs). The receptors were gathered from a boy younger than 18. The CDR3 runs from the conserved cysteine through the conserved F or W. The D gene is left open where the match is weak. Part of the rows lack a size; the others show once, few, many or a class for expanded clones.

cdr3_aa | cdr3_nt | clone_size | v_call | d_call | j_call
CASSPPQALNTEAFF | TGTGCCAGCAGCCCACCACAGGCCCTGAACACTGAAGCTTTCTTT | NA | TRBV2 | NA | TRBJ1-1
CASSQDLTRAQFF | TGTGCCAGCAGCCAAGATCTTACTAGAGCGCAGTTCTTC | NA | TRBV4-2 | NA | TRBJ2-1
CASSIQAGLYNEQFF | TGTGCCAGTAGTATACAAGCGGGGCTCTACAATGAGCAGTTCTTC | NA | TRBV19 | TRBD2 | TRBJ2-1
CASSMGPSETQYF | TGTGCCAGCAGCATGGGGCCTTCGGAGACCCAGTACTTC | NA | TRBV11-3 | NA | TRBJ2-5
CASSVGTYYGYTF | TGTGCCAGCAGCGTAGGCACCTACTATGGCTACACCTTC | medium-sized | TRBV9 | NA | TRBJ1-2
CASSVIKQGPEKLFF | TGTGCCAGCTCCGTTATTAAACAGGGCCCCGAAAAACTGTTTTTT | NA | TRBV18 | NA | TRBJ1-4
CASSPLGQHFSGNTIYF | TGTGCCAGCTCACCTTTGGGACAGCATTTCTCTGGAAACACCATATATTTT | few | TRBV18 | TRBD1 | TRBJ1-3
CASSPYPYSEQYF | TGTGCCAGCAGCCCCTATCCTTACAGCGAGCAGTACTTC | few | TRBV7-3 | NA | TRBJ2-7
CASSLSTFSLDTQYF | TGTGCCAGCAGCTTAAGCACTTTTTCTTTAGATACGCAGTATTTT | NA | TRBV7-3 | NA | TRBJ2-3
CASSPTGGQAFF | TGTGCCAGCTCACCGACAGGGGGGCAAGCTTTCTTT | NA | TRBV18 | TRBD1 | TRBJ1-1
CAISESTGARTYEQYF | TGTGCCATCAGTGAGTCAACAGGGGCGAGGACCTACGAGCAGTACTTC | NA | TRBV10-3 | TRBD1 | TRBJ2-7
CASSGRAGGYTF | TGTGCCAGCAGCGGAAGGGCGGGGGGCTACACCTTC | NA | TRBV7-2 | NA | TRBJ1-2
CAWSHTPELAYNEQFF | TGTGCCTGGAGTCATACGCCGGAACTAGCATACAATGAGCAGTTCTTC | NA | TRBV30 | NA | TRBJ2-1
CASSLASLASGGDSYEQYF | TGTGCCAGCAGCTTAGCCTCCTTAGCTAGCGGGGGGGACTCCTACGAGCAGTACTTC | NA | TRBV7-2 | TRBD2 | TRBJ2-7
CAIRGSGNNSPLHF | TGTGCCATCAGAGGGTCGGGGAATAATTCACCCCTCCACTTT | NA | TRBV10-3 | NA | TRBJ1-6
CASNADSQLGAQHF | TGTGCCAGCAATGCCGACAGCCAGCTAGGGGCCCAGCATTTT | NA | TRBV2 | NA | TRBJ1-5
CASSIPHRSDTQYF | TGTGCCAGTAGTATACCACATAGGTCAGATACGCAGTATTTT | NA | TRBV19 | NA | TRBJ2-3
CASSLEGQKRETQYF | TGTGCCAGCAGCTTGGAGGGACAGAAGAGAGAGACCCAGTACTTC | NA | TRBV5-4 | TRBD1 | TRBJ2-5
CASSLLGRGELFF | TGTGCCAGCAGCTTATTAGGGAGAGGGGAGCTGTTTTTT | NA | TRBV7-3 | NA | TRBJ2-2
CASSLDRTLGDEKLFF | TGTGCCAGCAGCTTGGATAGGACCCTTGGGGATGAAAAACTGTTTTTT | NA | TRBV4-2 | NA | TRBJ1-4
CASSQWTGGHYSNQPQHF | TGTGCCAGCAGCCAGTGGACAGGGGGCCATTATAGCAATCAGCCCCAGCATTTT | NA | TRBV4-2 | TRBD1 | TRBJ1-5
CAISESGTEVSYGYTF | TGTGCCATCAGTGAGTCAGGGACGGAAGTCAGCTATGGCTACACCTTC | NA | TRBV10-3 | NA | TRBJ1-2
CASSIRQGSGYTF | TGTGCCAGTAGTATTCGGCAGGGTTCCGGCTACACCTTC | once | TRBV19 | NA | TRBJ1-2
CASLEQYF | TGTGCCAGCCTGGAGCAGTACTTC | NA | TRBV6-5 | NA | TRBJ2-7
CASSAGTSGGYYNEQFF | TGTGCCAGCAGCGCCGGGACTAGCGGGGGGTACTACAATGAGCAGTTCTTC | NA | TRBV9 | TRBD2 | TRBJ2-1
CASSSLRQVQETQYF | TGTGCCAGCAGTTCCCTCAGACAGGTCCAAGAGACCCAGTACTTC | NA | TRBV28 | NA | TRBJ2-5
CASSSGVAYEQYF | TGTGCCAGCAGTTCGGGAGTCGCCTACGAGCAGTACTTC | few | TRBV11-1 | NA | TRBJ2-7
CASSLGQGDQRISYEQYF | TGTGCCAGCAGCTTAGGACAGGGGGACCAGCGGATTTCCTACGAGCAGTACTTC | few | TRBV7-9 | TRBD1 | TRBJ2-7
CSVGDGEQYF | TGCAGCGTTGGAGATGGCGAGCAGTACTTC | NA | TRBV29-1 | NA | TRBJ2-7
CASSEALRGVGGYTF | TGTGCCAGCAGTGAAGCGCTAAGGGGAGTCGGGGGCTACACCTTC | NA | TRBV6-1 | NA | TRBJ1-2
CASSLPGLWVGYTF | TGTGCCAGCAGCTTGCCAGGGTTGTGGGTAGGCTACACCTTC | NA | TRBV5-4 | NA | TRBJ1-2
CASSFRQGEAYEQYF | TGTGCCAGCAGTTTCCGACAGGGGGAGGCCTACGAGCAGTACTTC | NA | TRBV27 | TRBD1 | TRBJ2-7
CASSYPGAGKGYEQYF | TGTGCCAGCAGTTACCCCGGGGCAGGGAAAGGCTACGAGCAGTACTTC | NA | TRBV28 | NA | TRBJ2-7
CASSREGSPNQPQHF | TGTGCCAGCAGCCGAGAGGGGTCTCCTAATCAGCCCCAGCATTTT | NA | TRBV6-4 | NA | TRBJ1-5
CASSLERPGAGSQEQFF | TGTGCCAGCAGCTTAGAGAGGCCAGGGGCAGGGAGCCAGGAGCAGTTCTTC | few | TRBV7-3 | NA | TRBJ2-1
CAWSPLGRVYGYTF | TGTGCCTGGAGTCCCCTCGGGAGGGTCTATGGCTACACCTTC | NA | TRBV30 | NA | TRBJ1-2
CASSAYNGVHRDRTNYGYTF | TGTGCCAGCAGCGCCTATAATGGGGTACACCGGGACAGGACTAACTATGGCTACACCTTC | few | TRBV9 | TRBD1 | TRBJ1-2
CASSYSRTMAQYF | TGTGCCAGCAGTTACTCAAGGACAATGGCGCAGTATTTT | few | TRBV6-5 | NA | TRBJ2-3
CASSFTGGTEAFF | TGTGCCAGCAGCTTCACAGGGGGCACTGAAGCTTTCTTT | NA | TRBV7-3 | TRBD1 | TRBJ1-1
CASSFPGGGTDTQYF | TGTGCCAGCAGTTTCCCCGGGGGGGGAACAGATACGCAGTATTTT | NA | TRBV28 | TRBD2 | TRBJ2-3